These 32 T cell receptor beta chains originate from one sample sequenced in a study of OX40 agonist ivuxolimab in advanced cancers. Profiled with immunoSEQ multiplex PCR; TCRdb holds only in-frame clones, not every one. The top ten hold approximately 8% of the sample, which has under 85,000 clones, around 83% seen once. Sequencing used CD4+ or CD8+ T cells sorted from blood, obtained in a trial of the OX40 agonist ivuxolimab. The receptors come from an adult with an advanced solid tumor such as melanoma, head and neck, liver or kidney cancer.

This clone was observed a handful of times. This chain links TRBV7-9 with TRBJ1-2; weak D call: TRBD1 (6 bases). CDR1 is SEHNR, CDR2 FQNEAQ, per germline (reference sequence). CDR3 length: 17 residues. Between the trimmed V and J ends, which lost 1 base and 0 bases, there was a span of 15 bases. CDR3 sequence reads: CASSLGLGTPANYGYTF. CDR3 coding DNA: TGTGCCAGCAGCTTAGGACTGGGGACACCGGCTAACTATGGCTACACCTTC.

This sequence joins TRBV10-3 and TRBJ1-3; 7 positions match TRBD1. Germline V gene sequence: CDR1 ENHRY, CDR2 SYGVKD. V was clipped by 4 bases and J by 4 bases; unmatched bases: 10. There are 16 residues in the CDR3. CDR3 in amino acids: CAISVGDRRVGNTIYF. The CDR3 DNA follows: TGTGCCATCAGTGTCGGGGACAGAAGGGTCGGAAACACCATATATTTT.

This clone was found once. This chain links TRBV11-2 with TRBJ1-4; 7 bases map to TRBD1. This CDR3 region has 14 residues. Germline-derived CDR1 and CDR2 are SGHAT and FQNNGV. The junction had 8 bases not matched to a gene; V was cut back by 5 bases and J by 8 bases. As DNA, the CDR3 is TGTGCCAGCAGCCCTTGGACAGGAGGCGAAAAACTGTTTTTT. Protein product: CASSPWTGGEKLFF.

This clone was recorded only once. This rearrangement joins TRBV5-4 to TRBJ2-7, with D perhaps assigned TRBD1 or TRBD2 (5 bases each). Germline V gene lookup returns CDR1 SGHNT and CDR2 YYREEE (reference sequence). The germline V and J ends were trimmed by 3 bases and 0 bases, with 16 bases remaining between them. CDR3 length: 16 residues. This chain's CDR3 is CASSSGPTPSSYEQYF. Written as DNA, the CDR3 is TGTGCCAGCAGCTCGGGACCTACTCCAAGCTCCTACGAGCAGTACTTC.

This clone was seen only a few times. V usage is TRBV7-2 and J usage is TRBJ1-2; unclear D gene. CDR1 SGHTA and CDR2 FQGNSA come from the germline V gene. V was clipped by 1 base and J by 5 bases, with 8 bases between them. CDR3 length equals 13 residues. In DNA form, the CDR3 reads TGTGCCAGCAGCTTAGAAGTAGAATATGGCTACACCTTC. Protein: CASSLEVEYGYTF.

This rearrangement joins TRBV7-3 to TRBJ2-6; TRBD2 might be the D (5 bases). The CDR3 is made up of 16 amino acids. Germline V gives CDR1 SGHTA, CDR2 FQGTGA. V lost 5 bases and J lost 4, with 15 bases in between. The CDR3: CASSKGLGSGANVLTF. The CDR3 nucleotides read TGTGCCAGCAGCAAAGGATTGGGGAGCGGGGCCAACGTCCTGACTTTC.

This clone was found a few times. The V gene is TRBV9, the J gene TRBJ2-6, with unresolved D. Trimming stripped 1 base from V and 2 bases from J, with 7 bases between. The CDR3 totals 15 residues. The germline V gene encodes CDR1 SGDLS and CDR2 YYNGEE. CDR3 nucleotide sequence: TGTGCCAGCAGCGTAATACCCACTGGGGCCAACGTCCTGACTTTC. Translated: CASSVIPTGANVLTF.

The V gene is TRBV6-5, the J gene TRBJ1-1; D gene unclear. This CDR3 has 12 amino acids. Germline V lookup: CDR1 MNHEY, CDR2 SVGAGI. V was pared by 2 bases and J by 4 bases, with 5 bases between. The CDR3 bases are TGTGCCAGCAGTTACGGAAGCACTGAAGCTTTCTTT. It encodes CASSYGSTEAFF.

The chain employs TRBV19 and TRBJ1-3; D is unresolved. This CDR3 contains 16 residues. In germline, CDR1 is LNHDA, CDR2 SQIVND (reference sequence). The V end was cut by 7 bases, the J end by 0 bases, with 16 bases between. The CDR3 nucleotides are TGTGCCAGTAAAAACGAGGTCACATTCTCTGGAAACACCATATATTTT. Translated: CASKNEVTFSGNTIYF.

This clone was seen a few times. The gene calls are TRBV28 and TRBJ1-5, with 7 positions matching TRBD1. Germline trimming cut 5 bases from V and 2 bases from J; bases unmatched to any gene: 9. The CDR3 is 16 amino acids. Per the germline V gene, CDR1 is MDHEN and CDR2 is SYDVKM. The CDR3 nucleotides read TGTGCCAGCAGTCCGAGACAGGGTTCAGGCAATCAGCCCCAGCATTTT. It is translated as CASSPRQGSGNQPQHF. Variable domain in full (rest from reference TRBV28 and TRBJ1-5): DVKVTQSSRYLVKRTGEKVFLECVQDMDHENMFWYRQDPGLGLRLIYFSYDVKMKEKGDIPEGYSVSREKKERFSLILESASTNQTSMYLCASSPRQGSGNQPQHFGDGTRLSIL.

This chain links TRBV29-1 with TRBJ2-3; 8 bases match TRBD2. The germline V gene encodes CDR1 SQVTM and CDR2 ANQGSEA. V dropped 8 bases and J dropped 5; count of bases not matched to a gene: 12. The CDR3 is made up of 14 amino acids. CDR3 sequence (DNA): TGCAGCTTTAGCGTAGCGGGGCAGGGAGATACGCAGTATTTT. It encodes CSFSVAGQGDTQYF.

The chain couples TRBV30 to TRBJ2-2; no reliable D call. This CDR3 has 14 residues. CDR1 is GTSNPN and CDR2 is SVGIG in the germline V gene (reference sequence). The ends were cut back, 2 bases at V and 14 bases at J, with 21 bases in the middle. The CDR3 DNA reads TGTGCCTGGAGTACACGCCCGCAATTAGTAGAACTGTTTTTT. Amino acids: CAWSTRPQLVELFF. The whole variable domain, filled in from reference TRBV30 and TRBJ2-2, reads SQTIHQWPATLVQPVGSPLSLECTVEGTSNPNLYWYRQAAGRGLQLLFYSVGIGQISSEVPQNLSASRPQDRQFILSSKKLLLSDSGFYLCAWSTRPQLVELFFGEGSRLTVL.

The gene calls are TRBV16 and TRBJ2-2; 7 bases line up with TRBD1. The CDR3 length is 15 residues. V shed 4 bases, J shed 4 bases, and the junction held 6 bases outside the gene matches. CDR1 KGHSY and CDR2 FQNENV come from the germline V gene. CDR3 in DNA: TGTGCCAGCAGCCGACAGGGATTTAGCACCGGGGAGCTGTTTTTT. Protein sequence: CASSRQGFSTGELFF.

The chain has TRBV18 and TRBJ1-3; no definite D call. V was pared by 0 bases and J by 4 bases, with 7 bases between. The CDR3 contains 14 residues. Germline lookup yields CDR1 KGHSH and CDR2 LQKENI. CDR3 DNA sequence: TGTGCCAGCTCACCACCAGGGTCAGGAAACACCATATATTTT. Translating it yields CASSPPGSGNTIYF.

This sequence joins TRBV2 and TRBJ1-5; D is uncertain. The CDR3 spans 12 residues. Germline CDR1 is SNHLY and CDR2 is FYNNEI. Trimming took off 6 bases at V and 8 bases at J, with 11 bases between the two ends. This CDR3 reads CASSPIREPQHF. CDR3 nucleotides: TGTGCCAGCAGCCCAATCAGAGAGCCCCAGCATTTT. The entire variable domain, with the rest obtained from reference TRBV2 and TRBJ1-5, is as follows: EPEVTQTPSHQVTQMGQEVILRCVPISNHLYFYWYRQILGQKVEFLVSFYNNEISEKSEIFDDQFSVERPDGSNFTLKIRSTKLEDSAMYFCASSPIREPQHFGDGTRLSIL.

The chain combines TRBV5-1 with TRBJ2-2, with 11 bases aligning to TRBD1. CDR1 and CDR2 from the germline V gene are SGHRS and YFSETQ. The trim removed 3 bases at V and 7 bases at J, leaving 8 bases unmatched. There are 16 residues in the CDR3. The CDR3 DNA reads as TGCGCCAGCAGCTGGGGGACAGGGGGAACAATCGGGGAGCTGTTTTTT. Protein sequence: CASSWGTGGTIGELFF.

V is TRBV28 and J is TRBJ1-5; tentative D call: TRBD1 (5 bases). This CDR3 spans 16 amino acids. Germline loops: CDR1 MDHEN, CDR2 SYDVKM. Trimming stripped 5 bases from V and 1 base from J, with 15 bases between. The CDR3 nucleotides read TGTGCCAGCAGTCCAACAGGTCGAATCAGCAATCAGCCCCAGCATTTT. It translates to CASSPTGRISNQPQHF. Combining the CDR3 with reference TRBV28 and TRBJ1-5 gives the whole variable domain DVKVTQSSRYLVKRTGEKVFLECVQDMDHENMFWYRQDPGLGLRLIYFSYDVKMKEKGDIPEGYSVSREKKERFSLILESASTNQTSMYLCASSPTGRISNQPQHFGDGTRLSIL.

The rearrangement joins TRBV6-5 to TRBJ1-2, with TRBD1 as a possible D gene (5 bases). CDR3 size: 13 residues. Germline CDR1 reads MNHEY; CDR2 reads SVGAGI. V was trimmed by 2 bases and J by 4 bases, leaving 8 bases between them. CDR3 protein: CASSYRGTYGYTF. CDR3 DNA: TGTGCCAGCAGTTACAGGGGAACCTATGGCTACACCTTC.

The genes are TRBV6-5 and TRBJ1-1; a possible D gene is TRBD1 (6 bases). Germline V gene lookup returns CDR1 MNHEY and CDR2 SVGAGI. This CDR3 has 13 residues. V lost 5 bases, J lost 10 bases, and 17 bases lay in between. The CDR3 protein is CASSVYEVRGAFF. The CDR3 nucleotides are TGTGCCAGCAGTGTATATGAGGTCAGGGGAGCTTTCTTT.

V is TRBV27 and J is TRBJ2-2; 7 bases agree with TRBD1. CDR3 length: 17 residues. With V trimmed by 4 bases and J by 4 bases, 12 bases remained unmatched. The V gene's germline CDR1 is MNHEY and CDR2 SMNVEV (reference sequence). The CDR3 here is CASSSQVGQKVTGELFF. In DNA, the CDR3 is TGTGCCAGCAGTTCTCAGGTGGGACAGAAAGTCACCGGGGAGCTGTTTTTT.

The chain recombines TRBV7-2 with TRBJ2-3; weak D call: TRBD1 (5 bases). The CDR3 runs 13 residues. V dropped 6 bases and J dropped 2 bases, with 9 bases sitting between them. The germline gives CDR1 SGHTA, CDR2 FQGNSA. CDR3 coding DNA: TGTGCCAGCAGGGTTGGGGCCACAGATACGCAGTATTTT. Translation: CASRVGATDTQYF.

A single count supports this clone. The rearrangement uses TRBV19 and TRBJ1-3; maybe TRBD1 (5 bases). The CDR3 is made up of 14 amino acids. V was clipped by 5 bases and J by 4 bases, with 12 bases between them. Germline V CDR1 and CDR2: LNHDA, SQIVND (reference sequence). The CDR3 coding sequence is TGTGCCAGTAGTTTCCAGGGAGGCGGAAACACCATATATTTT. Translated, it gives CASSFQGGGNTIYF.

This chain connects TRBV14 to TRBJ2-5; tentatively, D is TRBD1 (5 bases). The CDR3 consists of 18 residues. Deletions cut 1 base from V and 1 base from J, with 19 bases between. In germline, CDR1 is SGHDN, CDR2 FVKESK. The CDR3 nucleotides read TGTGCCAGCAGCCAAGGCTACTCTTCCCGACAGAGCCAAGAGACCCAGTACTTC. Translation: CASSQGYSSRQSQETQYF.

The gene calls are TRBV5-4 and TRBJ2-5; unclear D gene. The CDR3 spans 11 residues. V was cut by 3 bases and J by 1 base, with 1 base left in between. The V gene's germline CDR1 is SGHNT and CDR2 YYREEE (reference sequence). Written as DNA, the CDR3 is TGTGCCAGCAGCTCCCAAGAGACCCAGTACTTC. Its protein is CASSSQETQYF.

The chain recombines TRBV29-1 with TRBJ1-4, with D unresolved. This CDR3 contains 12 residues. In germline, CDR1 is SQVTM, CDR2 ANQGSEA. V was trimmed by 4 bases and J by 8 bases, leaving 11 bases between them. CDR3 residues: CSVGQMGEKLFF. CDR3 in DNA: TGCAGCGTTGGCCAAATGGGAGAAAAACTGTTTTTT.

V usage is TRBV14 and J usage is TRBJ2-2; the D gene could be TRBD1 or TRBD2 (5 bases each). The V gene lost 5 bases and the J gene lost 11 bases, with 27 bases spanning the gap. The germline V gene encodes CDR1 SGHDN and CDR2 FVKESK. The CDR3 totals 17 residues. The CDR3 region has the DNA TGTGCCAGCAGCTCCCGCTCCGGGACCCGGGGCACGGGAGAGCTGTTTTTT. It yields the protein CASSSRSGTRGTGELFF.

The rearrangement joins TRBV6-1 to TRBJ1-5; D ambiguous. Germline V gene sequence: CDR1 MNHNS, CDR2 SASEGT. The CDR3 extends over 14 amino acids. V was pared by 4 bases and J by 7 bases, with 14 bases between. CDR3 sequence (DNA): TGTGCCAGCAGTGGGGTGGCTAAAGGGCAGCCCCAGCATTTT. As protein: CASSGVAKGQPQHF.

This clone was counted between two and nine times. This sequence joins TRBV11-3 and TRBJ2-7; TRBD1 aligns across 8 bases. Trimming took 6 bases from V and 6 from J; bases not matched to a gene: 13. Germline V CDR1 and CDR2: SGHNT, YENEEA. This CDR3 spans 15 amino acids. The CDR3 bases are TGTGCCAGCAGTCCCCCAGGGGGCGGTCCCCTCGAGCAGTACTTC. The encoded protein is CASSPPGGGPLEQYF.

V usage is TRBV7-3 and J usage is TRBJ1-1; TRBD1 matches at 10 bases. The CDR3 has 17 amino acids. Germline CDR1 reads SGHTA; CDR2 reads FQGTGA. The J segment lost 4 bases and the V segment lost 5 bases, leaving 13 bases of the junction unmatched. CDR3 region: CASSQQTGGLWGTEAFF. Written as DNA, the CDR3 is TGTGCCAGCAGCCAACAGACAGGGGGCCTTTGGGGCACTGAAGCTTTCTTT.

CDR3 sequence reads: CAWRRQGGVDGYTF. As DNA, the CDR3 is TGTGCCTGGAGGAGACAGGGAGGGGTCGATGGCTACACCTTC. The chain carries TRBV30 and TRBJ1-2; 7 bases map to TRBD1. Unmatched junction bases numbered 10, after V lost 3 bases and J lost 6 bases. The germline V gene encodes CDR1 GTSNPN and CDR2 SVGIG (reference sequence). CDR3 length: 14 amino acids.

The DNA of the CDR3 is TGTGCCAGCAGCTCCTCCTGGGGGACTGAAGCTTTCTTT. Translated, it gives CASSSSWGTEAFF. This chain connects TRBV9 to TRBJ1-1; a weak D match, TRBD1 (5 bases). The CDR3 is made up of 13 amino acids. V shed 4 bases and J shed 5 bases, with 12 bases lying between them. The V gene's germline CDR1 is SGDLS and CDR2 YYNGEE.

This chain links TRBV7-9 with TRBJ2-5; D possibly corresponds to TRBD2 (7 bases). There are 10 residues in the CDR3. CDR1 is SEHNR, CDR2 FQNEAQ, per germline (reference sequence). Trimming removed 9 bases at V and 10 bases at J, with 12 bases between. In nucleotides, the CDR3 is TGTGCCAGTGGGGGGGCGGACCAGTACTTC. This codes for CASGGADQYF.